A single sample is the source of the 5 T cell receptor beta chains below, sequenced in a study of blood T cell repertoires in COVID-19. Libraries were prepared by immunoSEQ multiplex PCR; TCRdb keeps only in-frame clonotypes and omits some of them. The sample carries roughly 150,000 clones, approximately 85% recorded once. Sequencing was done on a sample of peripheral blood. These receptors were collected from a man at least 80 years old with COVID-19, enrolled during active disease.

The chain carries TRBV9 and TRBJ2-7, with D possibly TRBD1 on 6 matching bases. The CDR3 loop spans 16 amino acids. Trimming cost V 4 bases and J 0 bases, with 17 bases left between them. Germline loops: CDR1 SGDLS, CDR2 YYNGEE. The CDR3: CASSPTLGQTSYEQYF. The CDR3 coding sequence is TGTGCCAGCAGCCCCACCCTTGGACAGACCTCCTACGAGCAGTACTTC.

This chain links TRBV25-1 with TRBJ1-1, with D possibly being TRBD1 (5 bases). The germline CDR1 and CDR2 sequences are MGHDK and SYGVNS. The V and J ends lost 0 bases and 0 bases respectively, with 11 bases between them. The CDR3 consists of 16 residues. CDR3 nucleotides: TGTGCCAGCAGTGAATACAAGGGGTCGATGAACACTGAAGCTTTCTTT. Protein product: CASSEYKGSMNTEAFF.

The chain is built from TRBV7-8 and TRBJ1-5, with D possibly TRBD1 on 6 matching bases. Germline lookup yields CDR1 SGHVS and CDR2 FQNEAQ. Deletions cut 5 bases from V and 7 bases from J, with 15 bases between. The CDR3 contains 14 residues. As DNA, the CDR3 is TGTGCCAGCAGCCAGACGGACAGCCACCAGCCCCAGCATTTT. Its translation is CASSQTDSHQPQHF.

The sample holds one count of this clone. The V and J genes are TRBV4-2 and TRBJ2-2; 7 bases are a match to TRBD1. The length of the CDR3 is 16 residues. Germline values: CDR1 LGHNA, CDR2 YNFKEQ. V gave up 0 bases and J gave up 4 bases; unmatched junction bases: 5. Here the CDR3 reads CASSQDRRGSTGELFF. CDR3 bases: TGTGCCAGCAGCCAAGACCGCAGGGGGAGCACCGGGGAGCTGTTTTTT.

The V gene is TRBV2, the J gene TRBJ2-1; 8 bases match TRBD1. CDR3 length: 16 amino acids. In germline, CDR1 is SNHLY, CDR2 FYNNEI. The junction had 9 bases not matched to a gene; V was cut back by 2 bases and J by 6 bases. Here the CDR3 reads CASSEQGTGSINEQFF. For the CDR3, the DNA is TGTGCCAGCAGTGAACAAGGGACAGGTTCGATCAATGAGCAGTTCTTC. The full variable domain, its missing parts supplied by reference TRBV2 and TRBJ2-1, is EPEVTQTPSHQVTQMGQEVILRCVPISNHLYFYWYRQILGQKVEFLVSFYNNEISEKSEIFDDQFSVERPDGSNFTLKIRSTKLEDSAMYFCASSEQGTGSINEQFFGPGTRLTVL.